This record looks at one T cell receptor beta chain sequence and its context. What it binds is not known. cDNA molecules, individually, were tagged with unique molecular identifiers. One entry per CDR3 protein results from TCRdb running MiXCR on the 5' RACE reads. The table shows 40,000 or so distinct CDR3 sequences, with 11% occurring only once. The sample originates from a study of early T cells in non-severe SARS-CoV-2 infection. Background on the study: The study sequenced bulk RNA from unsorted whole blood, with chains unpaired.

Study-wide results and caveats: Missing private and CD4 specificities, VDJdb matching favored anti-spike CD8 responses.

Germline values: CDR1 SGHDT, CDR2 YYEEEE. V was pared by 0 bases and J by 3 bases, with 10 bases between. The CDR3 loop spans 15 amino acids. Sequencing was done on a sample of whole blood. The clonotype originates from an adult who was a healthcare worker with PCR-confirmed SARS-CoV-2 infection or an uninfected control (not recorded which). The chain recombines TRBV5-6 with TRBJ2-1; D unresolved. CDR3 amino acids: CASSLEGSYYNEQFF. DNA for the CDR3: TGTGCCAGCAGCTTGGAGGGCAGCTACTACAATGAGCAGTTCTTC.